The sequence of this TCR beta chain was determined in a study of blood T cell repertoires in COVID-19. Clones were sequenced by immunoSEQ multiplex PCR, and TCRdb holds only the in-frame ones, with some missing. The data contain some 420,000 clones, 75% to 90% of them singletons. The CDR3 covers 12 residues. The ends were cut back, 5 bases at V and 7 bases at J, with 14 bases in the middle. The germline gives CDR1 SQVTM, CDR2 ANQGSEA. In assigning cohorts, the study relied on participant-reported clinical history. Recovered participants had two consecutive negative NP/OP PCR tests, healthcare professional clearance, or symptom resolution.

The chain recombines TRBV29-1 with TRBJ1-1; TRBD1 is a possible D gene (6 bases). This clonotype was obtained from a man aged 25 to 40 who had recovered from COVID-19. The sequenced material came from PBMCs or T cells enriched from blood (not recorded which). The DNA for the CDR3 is TGCAGCGTTCACAGGGAGCGGGGTGAAGCTTTCTTT. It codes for CSVHRERGEAFF.